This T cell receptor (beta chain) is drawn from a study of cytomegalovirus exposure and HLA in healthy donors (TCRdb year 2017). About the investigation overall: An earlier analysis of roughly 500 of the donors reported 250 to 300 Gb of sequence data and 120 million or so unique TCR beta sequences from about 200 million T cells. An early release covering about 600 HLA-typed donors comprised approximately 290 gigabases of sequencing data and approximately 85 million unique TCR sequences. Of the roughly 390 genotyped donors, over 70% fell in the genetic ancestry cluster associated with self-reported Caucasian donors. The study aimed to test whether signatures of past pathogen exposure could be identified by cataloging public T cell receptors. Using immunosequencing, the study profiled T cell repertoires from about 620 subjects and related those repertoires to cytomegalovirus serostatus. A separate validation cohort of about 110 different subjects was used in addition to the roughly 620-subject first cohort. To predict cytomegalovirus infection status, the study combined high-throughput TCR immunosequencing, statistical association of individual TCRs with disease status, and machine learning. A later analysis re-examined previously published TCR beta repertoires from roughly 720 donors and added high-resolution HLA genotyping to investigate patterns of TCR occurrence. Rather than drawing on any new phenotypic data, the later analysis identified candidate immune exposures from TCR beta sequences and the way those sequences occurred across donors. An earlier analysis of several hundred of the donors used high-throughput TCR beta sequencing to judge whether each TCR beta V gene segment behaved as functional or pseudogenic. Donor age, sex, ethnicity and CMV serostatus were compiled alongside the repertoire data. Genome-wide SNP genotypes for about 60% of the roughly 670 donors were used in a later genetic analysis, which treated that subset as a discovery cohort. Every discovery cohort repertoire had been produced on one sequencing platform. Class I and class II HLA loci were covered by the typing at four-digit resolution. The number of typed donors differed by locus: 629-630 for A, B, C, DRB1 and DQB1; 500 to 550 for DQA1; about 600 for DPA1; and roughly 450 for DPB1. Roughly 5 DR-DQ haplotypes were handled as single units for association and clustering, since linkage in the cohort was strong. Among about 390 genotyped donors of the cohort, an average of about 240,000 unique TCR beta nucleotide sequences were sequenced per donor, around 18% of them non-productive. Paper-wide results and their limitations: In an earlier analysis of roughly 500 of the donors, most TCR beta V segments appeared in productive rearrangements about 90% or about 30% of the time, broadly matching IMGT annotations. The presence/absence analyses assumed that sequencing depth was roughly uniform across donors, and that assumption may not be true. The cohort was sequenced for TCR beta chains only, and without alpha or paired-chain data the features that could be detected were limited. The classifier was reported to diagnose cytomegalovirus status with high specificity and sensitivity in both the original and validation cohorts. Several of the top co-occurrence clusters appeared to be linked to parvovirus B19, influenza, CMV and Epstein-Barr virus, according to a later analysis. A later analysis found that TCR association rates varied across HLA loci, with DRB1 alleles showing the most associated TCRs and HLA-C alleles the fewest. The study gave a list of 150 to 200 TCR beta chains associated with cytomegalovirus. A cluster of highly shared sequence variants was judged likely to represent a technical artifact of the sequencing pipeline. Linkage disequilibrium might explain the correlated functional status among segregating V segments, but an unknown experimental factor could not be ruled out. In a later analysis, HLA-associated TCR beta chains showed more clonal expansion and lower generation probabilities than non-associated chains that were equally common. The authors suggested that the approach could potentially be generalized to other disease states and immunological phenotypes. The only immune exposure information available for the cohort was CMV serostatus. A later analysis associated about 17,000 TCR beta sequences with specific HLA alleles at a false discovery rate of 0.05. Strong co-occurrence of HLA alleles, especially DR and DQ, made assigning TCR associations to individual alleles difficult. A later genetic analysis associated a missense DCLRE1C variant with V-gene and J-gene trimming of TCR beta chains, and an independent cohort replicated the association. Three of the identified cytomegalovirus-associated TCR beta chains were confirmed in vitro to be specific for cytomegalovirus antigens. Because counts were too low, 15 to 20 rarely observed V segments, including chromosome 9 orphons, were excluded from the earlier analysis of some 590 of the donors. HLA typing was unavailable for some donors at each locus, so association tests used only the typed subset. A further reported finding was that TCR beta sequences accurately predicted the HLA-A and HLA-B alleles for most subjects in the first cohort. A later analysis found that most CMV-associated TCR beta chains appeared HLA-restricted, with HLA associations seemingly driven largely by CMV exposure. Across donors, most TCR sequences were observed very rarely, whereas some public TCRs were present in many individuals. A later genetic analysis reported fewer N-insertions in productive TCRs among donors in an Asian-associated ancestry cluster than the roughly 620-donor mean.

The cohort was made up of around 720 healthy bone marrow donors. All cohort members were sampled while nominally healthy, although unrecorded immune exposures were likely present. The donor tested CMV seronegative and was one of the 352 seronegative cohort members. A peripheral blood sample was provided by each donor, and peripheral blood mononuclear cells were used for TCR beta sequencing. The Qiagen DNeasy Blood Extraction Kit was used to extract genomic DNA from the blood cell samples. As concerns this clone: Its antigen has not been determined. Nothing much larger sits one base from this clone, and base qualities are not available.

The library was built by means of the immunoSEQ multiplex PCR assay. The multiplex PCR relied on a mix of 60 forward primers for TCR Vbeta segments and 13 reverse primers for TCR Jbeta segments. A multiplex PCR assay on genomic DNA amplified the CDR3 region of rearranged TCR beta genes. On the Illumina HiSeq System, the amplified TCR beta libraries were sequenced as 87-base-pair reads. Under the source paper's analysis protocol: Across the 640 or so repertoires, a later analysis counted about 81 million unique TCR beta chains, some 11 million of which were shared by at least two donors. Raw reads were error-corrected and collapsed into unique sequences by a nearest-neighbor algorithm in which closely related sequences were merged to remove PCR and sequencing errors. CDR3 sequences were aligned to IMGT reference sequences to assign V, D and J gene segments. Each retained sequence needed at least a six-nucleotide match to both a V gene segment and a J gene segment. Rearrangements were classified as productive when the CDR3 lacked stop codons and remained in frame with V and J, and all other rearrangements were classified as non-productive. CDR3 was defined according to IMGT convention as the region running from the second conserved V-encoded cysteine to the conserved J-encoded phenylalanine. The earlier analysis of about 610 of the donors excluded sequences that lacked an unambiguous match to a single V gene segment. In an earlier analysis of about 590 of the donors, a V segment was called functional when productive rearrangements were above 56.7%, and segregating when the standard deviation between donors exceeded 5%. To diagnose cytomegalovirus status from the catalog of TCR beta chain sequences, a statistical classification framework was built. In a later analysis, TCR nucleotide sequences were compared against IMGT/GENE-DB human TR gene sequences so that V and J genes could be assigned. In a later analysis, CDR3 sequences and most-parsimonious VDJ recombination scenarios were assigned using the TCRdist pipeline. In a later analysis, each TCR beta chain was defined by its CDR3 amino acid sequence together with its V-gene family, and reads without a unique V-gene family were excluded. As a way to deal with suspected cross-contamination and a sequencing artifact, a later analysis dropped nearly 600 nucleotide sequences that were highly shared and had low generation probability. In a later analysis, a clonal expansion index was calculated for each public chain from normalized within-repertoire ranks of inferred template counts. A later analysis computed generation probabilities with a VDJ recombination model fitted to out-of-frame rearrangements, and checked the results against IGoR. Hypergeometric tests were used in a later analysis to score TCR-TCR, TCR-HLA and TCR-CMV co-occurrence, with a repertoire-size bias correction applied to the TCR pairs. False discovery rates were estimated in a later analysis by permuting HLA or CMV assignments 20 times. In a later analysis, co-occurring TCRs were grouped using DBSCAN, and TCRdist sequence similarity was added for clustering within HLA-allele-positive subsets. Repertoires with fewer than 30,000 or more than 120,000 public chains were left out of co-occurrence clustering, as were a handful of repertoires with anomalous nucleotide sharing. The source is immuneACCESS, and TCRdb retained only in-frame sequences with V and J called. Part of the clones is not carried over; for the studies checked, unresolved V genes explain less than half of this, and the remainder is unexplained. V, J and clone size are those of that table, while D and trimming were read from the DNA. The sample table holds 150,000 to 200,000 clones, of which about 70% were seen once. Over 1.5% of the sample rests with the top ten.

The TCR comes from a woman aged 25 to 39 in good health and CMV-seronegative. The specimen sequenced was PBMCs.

The CDR3 protein: CASSLGMAGLGTDTQYF. The nucleotide sequence is TGTGCCAGCAGCTTAGGTATGGCGGGGCTCGGCACAGATACGCAGTATTTT. The sequence joins TRBV7-2 to TRBJ2-3, with TRBD2 perhaps the D gene, on 6 matching bases. At the junction V is shortened by 1 base and J by 1 base, with 15 bases in between. The CDR3 has 17 amino acids, counting the end cysteine and phenylalanine. Only the CDR3 DNA stays, 51 bases, in frame from base 1. In the germline V gene, CDR1 corresponds to SGHTA and CDR2 to FQGNSA.